This T cell receptor (beta chain) was sequenced for a study of chemoradiotherapy in HPV16-positive cancers. Study-wide context: Candidate HPV-specific clones and shared TCR motifs came from two HPV16-positive patients.

Repertoires were sampled repeatedly during chemoradiotherapy. The CDR3 is made up of 13 amino acids. V was trimmed by 4 bases and J by 2 bases, leaving 7 bases between them. The germline CDR1 and CDR2 sequences are MRHNA and SNTAGT. Data came from immunoSEQ multiplex PCR; TCRdb stores just in-frame clones and leaves some out. The data show 8,000 to 9,000 clones, approximately 79% seen once. The sample was taken from a patient who underwent chemoradiotherapy. This receptor was obtained from a human donor with HPV-associated anogenital cancer. The chain couples TRBV6-4 to TRBJ2-3; TRBD1 might be the D (6 bases). The CDR3 bases are TGTGCCAGCAGTGGGACAGACACAGATACGCAGTATTTT. Encoded protein: CASSGTDTDTQYF.